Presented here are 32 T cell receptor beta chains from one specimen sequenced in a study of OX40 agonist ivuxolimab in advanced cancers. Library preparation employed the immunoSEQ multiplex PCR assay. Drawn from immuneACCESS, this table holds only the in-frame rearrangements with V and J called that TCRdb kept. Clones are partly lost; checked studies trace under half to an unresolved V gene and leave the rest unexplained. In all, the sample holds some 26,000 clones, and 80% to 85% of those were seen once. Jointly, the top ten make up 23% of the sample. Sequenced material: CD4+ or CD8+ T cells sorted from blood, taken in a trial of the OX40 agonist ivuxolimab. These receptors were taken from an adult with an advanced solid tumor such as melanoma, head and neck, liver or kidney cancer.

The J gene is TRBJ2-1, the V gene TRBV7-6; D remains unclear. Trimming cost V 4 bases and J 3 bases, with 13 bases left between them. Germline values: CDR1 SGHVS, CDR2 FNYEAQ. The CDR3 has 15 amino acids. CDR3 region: CASSSGRALYNEQFF. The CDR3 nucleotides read TGTGCCAGCAGCTCCGGTAGGGCTCTCTACAATGAGCAGTTCTTC.

The CDR3 region is CASSLGFGLNQPQHF. The CDR3 DNA sequence: TGCGCCAGCAGCCTGGGCTTTGGGCTAAATCAGCCCCAGCATTTT. The chain is built from TRBV5-1 and TRBJ1-5; unclear D gene. The V end lost 4 bases, the J end lost 4 bases, and 15 bases lay between the germline ends. The CDR3 totals 15 residues. Germline-derived CDR1 and CDR2 are SGHRS and YFSETQ.

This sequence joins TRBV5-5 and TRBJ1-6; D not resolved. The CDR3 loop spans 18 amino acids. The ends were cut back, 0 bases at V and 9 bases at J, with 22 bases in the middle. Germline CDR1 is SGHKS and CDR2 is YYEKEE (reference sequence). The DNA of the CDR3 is TGTGCCAGCAGCTTGGCCGACGGGATTTTGGGTCCAACTTCACCCCTCCACTTT. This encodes CASSLADGILGPTSPLHF.

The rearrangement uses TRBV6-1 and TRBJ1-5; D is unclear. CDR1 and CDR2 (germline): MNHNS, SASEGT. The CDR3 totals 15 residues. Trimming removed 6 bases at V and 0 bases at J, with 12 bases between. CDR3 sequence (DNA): TGTGCCAGCAGACCGGAGGGATATAGCAATCAGCCCCAGCATTTT. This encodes CASRPEGYSNQPQHF.

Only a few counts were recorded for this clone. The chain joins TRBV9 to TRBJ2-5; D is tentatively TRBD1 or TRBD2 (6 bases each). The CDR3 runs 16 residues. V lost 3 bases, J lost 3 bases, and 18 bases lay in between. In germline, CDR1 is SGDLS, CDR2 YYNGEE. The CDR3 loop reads CASSASPPGAEETQYF. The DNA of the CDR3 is TGTGCCAGCAGCGCCAGCCCCCCGGGGGCCGAAGAGACCCAGTACTTC.

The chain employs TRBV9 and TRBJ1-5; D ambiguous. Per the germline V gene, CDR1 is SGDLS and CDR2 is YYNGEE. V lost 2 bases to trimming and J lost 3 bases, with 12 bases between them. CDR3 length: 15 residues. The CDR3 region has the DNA TGTGCCAGCAGCGTGGGTCTGTCGGACAATCAGCCCCAGCATTTT. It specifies CASSVGLSDNQPQHF.

CDR3 sequence reads: CASTALAGWETQYF. CDR3 nucleotides: TGTGCCAGCACGGCGCTAGCGGGATGGGAGACCCAGTACTTC. The gene calls are TRBV6-5 and TRBJ2-5; 9 bases match TRBD2. This CDR3 region has 14 residues. Unmatched junction bases numbered 8, after V lost 7 bases and J lost 5 bases. Germline V lookup: CDR1 MNHEY, CDR2 SVGAGI.

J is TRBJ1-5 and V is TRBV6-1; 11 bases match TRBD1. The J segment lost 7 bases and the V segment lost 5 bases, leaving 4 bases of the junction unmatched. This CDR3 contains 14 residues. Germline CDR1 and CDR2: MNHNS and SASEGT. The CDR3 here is CASSRDRGLQPQHF. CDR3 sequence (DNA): TGTGCCAGCAGTAGGGACAGGGGGTTGCAGCCCCAGCATTTT.

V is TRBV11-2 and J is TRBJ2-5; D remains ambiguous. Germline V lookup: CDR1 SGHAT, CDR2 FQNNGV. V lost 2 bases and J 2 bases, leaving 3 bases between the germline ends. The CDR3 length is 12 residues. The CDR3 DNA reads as TGTGCCAGCAGCTTAATTCAAGAGACCCAGTACTTC. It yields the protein CASSLIQETQYF.

CDR3 loop: CAIRGTSGTNEQFF. The CDR3 nucleotides are TGTGCCATCAGAGGGACTAGCGGGACGAATGAGCAGTTCTTC. The V and J genes are TRBV10-3 and TRBJ2-1; 13 bases map to TRBD2. This CDR3 contains 14 residues. V lost 6 bases and J lost 7; bases outside the gene matches: 3. Germline CDR1 reads ENHRY; CDR2 reads SYGVKD.

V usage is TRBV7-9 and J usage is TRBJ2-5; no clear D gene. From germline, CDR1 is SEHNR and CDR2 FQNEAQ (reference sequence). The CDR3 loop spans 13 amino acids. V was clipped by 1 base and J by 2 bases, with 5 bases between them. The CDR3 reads CASSLGLQETQYF. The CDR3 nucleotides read TGTGCCAGCAGCTTAGGTCTTCAAGAGACCCAGTACTTC. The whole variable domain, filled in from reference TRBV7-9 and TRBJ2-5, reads DTGVSQNPRHKITKRGQNVTFRCDPISEHNRLYWYRQTLGQGPEFLTYFQNEAQLEKSRLLSDRFSAERPKGSFSTLEIQRTEQGDSAMYLCASSLGLQETQYFGPGTRLLVL.

The CDR3: CASTESPRTEAFF. The CDR3, as DNA: TGTGCCAGTACTGAATCCCCTCGCACTGAAGCTTTCTTT. The genes are TRBV19 and TRBJ1-1, with D unresolved. The germline V and J ends were trimmed by 7 bases and 4 bases, with 13 bases remaining between them. Germline values: CDR1 LNHDA, CDR2 SQIVND (reference sequence). The CDR3 covers 13 residues.

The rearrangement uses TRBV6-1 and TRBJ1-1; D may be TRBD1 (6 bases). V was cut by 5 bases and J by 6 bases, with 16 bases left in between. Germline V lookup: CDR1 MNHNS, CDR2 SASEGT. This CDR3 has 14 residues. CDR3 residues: CASSYTYRAPEAFF. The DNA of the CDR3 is TGTGCCAGCAGTTATACCTACAGGGCACCTGAAGCTTTCTTT.

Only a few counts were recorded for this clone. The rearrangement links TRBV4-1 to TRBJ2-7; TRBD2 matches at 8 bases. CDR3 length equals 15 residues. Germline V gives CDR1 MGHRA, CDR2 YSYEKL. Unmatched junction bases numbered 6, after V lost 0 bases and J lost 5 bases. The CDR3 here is CASSQEQREFNEQYF. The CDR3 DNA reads TGCGCCAGCAGCCAAGAGCAGCGGGAGTTCAACGAGCAGTACTTC.

In nucleotides, the CDR3 is TGCGCCAGCAGCCAAGATGAGTTAGCGGTAAACTCCTACAATGAGCAGTTCTTC. Translated: CASSQDELAVNSYNEQFF. The gene calls are TRBV4-1 and TRBJ2-1, with a possible D match to TRBD2 (6 bases). Trimming took off 0 bases at V and 0 bases at J, with 15 bases between the two ends. The CDR3 is 18 residues long. CDR1 is MGHRA and CDR2 is YSYEKL in the germline V gene.

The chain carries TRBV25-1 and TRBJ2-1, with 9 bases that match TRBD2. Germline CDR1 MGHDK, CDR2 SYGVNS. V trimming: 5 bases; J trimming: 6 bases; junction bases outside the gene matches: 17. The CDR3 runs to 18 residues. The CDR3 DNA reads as TGTGCCAGCAGTTTATTCGACAGAGTACTAGCGGGCCTCAATGAGCAGTTCTTC. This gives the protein CASSLFDRVLAGLNEQFF.

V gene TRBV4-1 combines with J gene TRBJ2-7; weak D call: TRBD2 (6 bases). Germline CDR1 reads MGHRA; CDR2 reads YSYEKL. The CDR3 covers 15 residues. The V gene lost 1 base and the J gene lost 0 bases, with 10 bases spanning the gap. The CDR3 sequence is CASSQVAGPSYEQYF. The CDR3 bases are TGCGCCAGCAGCCAAGTTGCGGGGCCCTCCTACGAGCAGTACTTC.

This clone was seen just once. The CDR3 sequence: CASSEGRYSNQPQHF. The DNA for the CDR3 is TGCGCCAGCAGCGAAGGCAGATATAGCAATCAGCCCCAGCATTTT. This chain connects TRBV4-3 to TRBJ1-5, with D unresolved. Germline V gene sequence: CDR1 LGHNA, CDR2 YSLEER. The CDR3 sequence is 15 residues long. Trimming took off 5 bases at V and 0 bases at J, with 11 bases between the two ends.

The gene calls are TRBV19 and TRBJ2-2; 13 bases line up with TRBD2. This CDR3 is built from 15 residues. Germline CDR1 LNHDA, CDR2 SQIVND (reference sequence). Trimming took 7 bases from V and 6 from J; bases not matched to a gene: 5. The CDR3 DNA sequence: TGTGCCAGTACCCCAACTAGCGGGGGGGCCGGGGAGCTGTTTTTT. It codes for CASTPTSGGAGELFF.

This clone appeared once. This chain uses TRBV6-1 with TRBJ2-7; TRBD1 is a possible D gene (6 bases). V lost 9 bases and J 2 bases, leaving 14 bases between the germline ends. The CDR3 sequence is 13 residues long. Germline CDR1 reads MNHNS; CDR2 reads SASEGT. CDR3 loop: CASEQGRPYEQYF. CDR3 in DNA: TGTGCCAGTGAACAGGGTCGACCCTACGAGCAGTACTTC.

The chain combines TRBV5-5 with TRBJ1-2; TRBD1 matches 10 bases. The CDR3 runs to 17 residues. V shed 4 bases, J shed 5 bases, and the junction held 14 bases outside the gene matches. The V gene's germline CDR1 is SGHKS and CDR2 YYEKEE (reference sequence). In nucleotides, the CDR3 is TGTGCCAGCAGCCTAGATAGGGGGACAGGGGAAGGTTATGGCTACACCTTC. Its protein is CASSLDRGTGEGYGYTF.

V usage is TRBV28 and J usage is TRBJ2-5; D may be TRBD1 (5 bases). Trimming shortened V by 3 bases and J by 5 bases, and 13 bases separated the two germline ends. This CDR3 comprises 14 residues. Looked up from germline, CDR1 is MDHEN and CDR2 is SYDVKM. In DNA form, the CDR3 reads TGTGCCAGCAGTTTGGGGCAGGAAGCCGAGACCCAGTACTTC. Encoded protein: CASSLGQEAETQYF.

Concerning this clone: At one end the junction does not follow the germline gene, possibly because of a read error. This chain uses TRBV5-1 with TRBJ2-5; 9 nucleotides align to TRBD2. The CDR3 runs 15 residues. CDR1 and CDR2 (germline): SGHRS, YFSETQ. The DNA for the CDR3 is TGCGCCAGCAGCTTGCTAGCGGGGCCCCAAGGGACCCAGTACTTC. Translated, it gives CASSLLAGPQGTQYF.

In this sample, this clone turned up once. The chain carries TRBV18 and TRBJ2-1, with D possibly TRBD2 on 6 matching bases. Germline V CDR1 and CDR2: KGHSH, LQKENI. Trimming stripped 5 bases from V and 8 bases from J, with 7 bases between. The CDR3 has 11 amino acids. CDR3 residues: CASSGGDEQFF. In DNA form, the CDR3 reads TGTGCCAGCTCAGGAGGGGATGAGCAGTTCTTC.

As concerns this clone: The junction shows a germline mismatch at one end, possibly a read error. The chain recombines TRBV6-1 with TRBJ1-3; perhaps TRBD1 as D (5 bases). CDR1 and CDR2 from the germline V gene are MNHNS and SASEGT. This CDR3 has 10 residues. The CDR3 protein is CASSGLDGAF. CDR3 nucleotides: TGTGCCAGCAGCGGACTCGACGGGGCGTTT.

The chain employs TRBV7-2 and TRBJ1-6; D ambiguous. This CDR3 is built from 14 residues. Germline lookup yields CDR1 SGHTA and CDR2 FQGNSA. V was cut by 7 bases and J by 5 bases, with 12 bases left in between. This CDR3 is CASTSLEDNSPLHF. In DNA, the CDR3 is TGTGCCAGCACCTCCTTGGAGGATAATTCACCCCTCCACTTT.

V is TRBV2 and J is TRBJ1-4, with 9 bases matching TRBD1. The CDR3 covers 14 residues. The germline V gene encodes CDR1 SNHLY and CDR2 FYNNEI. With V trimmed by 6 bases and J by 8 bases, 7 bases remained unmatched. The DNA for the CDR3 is TGTGCCAGCAGAAAAGGACAGGGGACGGAAAAACTGTTTTTT. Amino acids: CASRKGQGTEKLFF.

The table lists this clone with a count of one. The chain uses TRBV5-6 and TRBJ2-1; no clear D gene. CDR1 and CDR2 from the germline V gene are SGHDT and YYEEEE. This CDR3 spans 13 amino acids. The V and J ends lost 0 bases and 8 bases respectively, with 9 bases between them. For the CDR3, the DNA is TGTGCCAGCAGCTTGGAAGCGTTCGATGAGCAGTTCTTC. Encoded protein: CASSLEAFDEQFF.

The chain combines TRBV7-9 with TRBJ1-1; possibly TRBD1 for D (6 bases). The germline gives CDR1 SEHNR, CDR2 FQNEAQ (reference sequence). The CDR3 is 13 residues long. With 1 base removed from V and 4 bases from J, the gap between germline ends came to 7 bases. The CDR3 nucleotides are TGTGCCAGCAGCTTAGGAGGGGGCACTGAAGCTTTCTTT. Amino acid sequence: CASSLGGGTEAFF.

The CDR3 here is CASSFSGGHPYEQYF. The CDR3 DNA sequence: TGTGCCAGCAGCTTCTCAGGGGGACACCCTTACGAGCAGTACTTC. The J gene is TRBJ2-7, the V gene TRBV7-9; 7 bases are shared with TRBD1. CDR3 length: 15 residues. Germline lookup yields CDR1 SEHNR and CDR2 FQNEAQ (reference sequence). V was clipped by 3 bases and J by 4 bases; unmatched bases: 9. Combining the CDR3 with reference TRBV7-9 and TRBJ2-7 gives the whole variable domain DTGVSQNPRHKITKRGQNVTFRCDPISEHNRLYWYRQTLGQGPEFLTYFQNEAQLEKSRLLSDRFSAERPKGSFSTLEIQRTEQGDSAMYLCASSFSGGHPYEQYFGPGTRLTVT.

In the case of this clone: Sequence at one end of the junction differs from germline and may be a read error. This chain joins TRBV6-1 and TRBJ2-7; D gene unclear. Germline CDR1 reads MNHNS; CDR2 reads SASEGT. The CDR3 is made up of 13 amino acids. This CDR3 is CASSEGWVYEQYF. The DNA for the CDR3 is TGTGCCAGCAGCGAAGGTTGGGTCTACGAGCAGTACTTC.

The CDR3 sequence is CASSIGGQGRETQYF. CDR3 DNA: TGTGCCAGTAGTATCGGTGGACAGGGAAGAGAGACCCAGTACTTC. The genes are TRBV19 and TRBJ2-5, with TRBD1 matching over 8 bases. Per germline, CDR1 LNHDA and CDR2 SQIVND (reference sequence). The J segment lost 4 bases and the V segment lost 3 bases, leaving 7 bases of the junction unmatched. The CDR3 consists of 15 residues.